This entry is about one TCR beta chain. The antigen remains unidentified. This sample is part of a study of beta chain features in type 1 diabetes. In the study overall: Patient and healthy donor groups were alike in age, gender and cell yields. Study-wide results and limits: Moderate but significant shortening of TCRB CDR3s was recorded in all four CD4+ subsets from Type 1 diabetes patients. The naive, central memory and Treg TCRB repertoires of patients appeared to be more similar to one another than those of healthy donors. VDJ junctions from patients with type 1 diabetes contained fewer insertions and more deletions.

Germline CDR1 reads MGHRA; CDR2 reads YSYEKL. Trimming took 3 bases from V and 1 from J; bases not matched to a gene: 5. CDR3 length equals 16 residues. Sequencing targeted expressed TCRB transcripts, as all isolated RNA had been reverse transcribed. Using immunoSEQ multiplex PCR, the repertoire was profiled, and TCRdb retains in-frame clones only, with some absent. The sample records approximately 270,000 clones, 13% to 15% being singletons. Material: naive CD4+ T cells from blood. This clonotype was obtained from a man aged 25-40 years with type 1 diabetes. The rearrangement uses TRBV4-1 and TRBJ2-4, with TRBD2 identical over 8 bases. CDR3 nucleotide sequence: TGCGCCAGCAGCCATCGTAGCGGGATCGCCAAAAACATTCAGTACTTC. It specifies CASSHRSGIAKNIQYF.